The 7 T cell receptor beta chains below come from one sample, sequenced in a study of blood T cell repertoires in COVID-19. The assay was immunoSEQ multiplex PCR, and TCRdb's table has in-frame clones only and misses some. The table shows more than 200,000 clones, with less than 90% occurring only once. The sequenced sample consisted of peripheral blood. Source of these receptors: a man in his sixties with acute or convalescent COVID-19.

The genes are TRBV6-5 and TRBJ1-6; TRBD1 matches at 7 bases. Trimming at V came to 6 bases and at J to 5 bases, leaving 7 bases not matched to a gene. CDR1 is MNHEY and CDR2 is SVGAGI in the germline V gene. The CDR3 spans 15 residues. CDR3 protein: CASRRQGFDNSPLHF. CDR3 in DNA: TGTGCCAGCAGGCGACAGGGTTTTGATAATTCACCCCTCCACTTT.

The rearrangement joins TRBV6-5 to TRBJ1-6; TRBD1 agrees at 7 bases. J was trimmed by 6 bases and V by 0 bases; bases with no gene match: 2. This CDR3 comprises 15 residues. Germline V gene lookup returns CDR1 MNHEY and CDR2 SVGAGI. As DNA, the CDR3 is TGTGCCAGCAGTTACTCGGGACAGTTTAATTCACCCCTCCACTTT. It yields the protein CASSYSGQFNSPLHF.

CDR3 nucleotide sequence: TGTGCCAGCAGTGAGGGAGTGGGTCGGAGCACAGATACGCAGTATTTT. As protein: CASSEGVGRSTDTQYF. J is TRBJ2-3 and V is TRBV6-1; a weak D match, TRBD2 (5 bases). Germline CDR1 is MNHNS and CDR2 is SASEGT. The length of the CDR3 is 16 residues. V lost 3 bases and J 0 bases, leaving 13 bases between the germline ends.

The genes are TRBV18 and TRBJ1-5; 9 positions match TRBD1. J was trimmed by 7 bases and V by 4 bases; bases with no gene match: 2. The CDR3 totals 13 residues. The V gene's germline CDR1 is KGHSH and CDR2 LQKENI. The CDR3 is CASSRTGEQPQHF. CDR3 DNA: TGTGCCAGCTCACGGACAGGGGAGCAGCCCCAGCATTTT.

The CDR3 loop is CASSLPGQGAREAFF. The CDR3 nucleotides read TGTGCCAGCAGTCTACCGGGACAGGGGGCGCGGGAAGCTTTCTTT. This chain joins TRBV6-5 and TRBJ1-1; 12 bases match TRBD1. The germline V gene has CDR1 MNHEY and CDR2 SVGAGI. The CDR3 covers 15 residues. The J segment lost 8 bases and the V segment lost 5 bases, leaving 9 bases of the junction unmatched.

The V call is TRBV5-4, the J call TRBJ1-2; a weak D match, TRBD1 (6 bases). Trimming took off 4 bases at V and 7 bases at J, with 14 bases between the two ends. Per the germline V gene, CDR1 is SGHNT and CDR2 is YYREEE (reference sequence). The CDR3 loop spans 13 amino acids. This CDR3 is CASSPTGRGGYTF. The CDR3, as DNA: TGTGCCAGCAGCCCCACAGGGCGTGGTGGCTACACCTTC.

The genes are TRBV7-2 and TRBJ2-3; D ambiguous. This CDR3 is 15 amino acids long. The V end was cut by 5 bases, the J end by 5 bases, with 17 bases between. Germline V gene lookup returns CDR1 SGHTA and CDR2 FQGNSA. CDR3 sequence (DNA): TGTGCCAGCAGCGCGACGGGTCTCTTGGGAGATACGCAGTATTTT. Translated, it gives CASSATGLLGDTQYF.